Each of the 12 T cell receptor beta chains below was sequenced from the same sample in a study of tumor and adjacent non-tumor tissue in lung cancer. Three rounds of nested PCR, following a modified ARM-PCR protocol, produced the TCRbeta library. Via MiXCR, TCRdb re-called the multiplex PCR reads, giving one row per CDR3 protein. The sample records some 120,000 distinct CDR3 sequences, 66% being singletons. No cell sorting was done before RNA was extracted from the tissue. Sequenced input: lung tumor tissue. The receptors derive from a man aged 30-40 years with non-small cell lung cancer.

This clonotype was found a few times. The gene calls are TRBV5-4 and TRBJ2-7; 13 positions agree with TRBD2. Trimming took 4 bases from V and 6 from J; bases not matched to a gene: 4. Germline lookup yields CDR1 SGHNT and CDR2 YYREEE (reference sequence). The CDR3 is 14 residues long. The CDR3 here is CASSRTSGSAEQYF. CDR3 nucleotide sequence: TGTGCCAGCAGCCGGACTAGCGGGAGTGCCGAGCAGTACTTC.

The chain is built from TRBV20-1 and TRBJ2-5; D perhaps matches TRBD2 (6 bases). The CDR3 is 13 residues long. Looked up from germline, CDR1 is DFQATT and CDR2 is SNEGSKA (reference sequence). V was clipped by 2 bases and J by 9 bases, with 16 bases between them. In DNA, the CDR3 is TGCAGTGCTAGATGGAGGGGCAGGGAGGCCCAGTACTTC. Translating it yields CSARWRGREAQYF.

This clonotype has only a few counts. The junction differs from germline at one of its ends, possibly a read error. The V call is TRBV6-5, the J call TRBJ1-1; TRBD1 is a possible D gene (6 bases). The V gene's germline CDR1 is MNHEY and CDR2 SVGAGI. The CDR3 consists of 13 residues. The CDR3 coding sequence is TGTGCCAGCAGTCGGGACATCAACACTGAAGCTTTGTTT. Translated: CASSRDINTEALF.

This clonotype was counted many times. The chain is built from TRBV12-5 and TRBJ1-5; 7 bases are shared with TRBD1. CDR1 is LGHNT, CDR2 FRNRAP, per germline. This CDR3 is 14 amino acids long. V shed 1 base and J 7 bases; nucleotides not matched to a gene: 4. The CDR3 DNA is TGTGCTAGTGGTTTGGCACAGGGGTGGCAGCCCCAGCATTTT. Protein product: CASGLAQGWQPQHF.

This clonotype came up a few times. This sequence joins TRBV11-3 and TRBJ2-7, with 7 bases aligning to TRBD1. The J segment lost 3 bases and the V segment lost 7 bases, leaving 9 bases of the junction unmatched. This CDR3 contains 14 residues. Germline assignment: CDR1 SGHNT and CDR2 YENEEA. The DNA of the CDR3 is TGTGCCAGCAATCTCGGGACAGAAGTCTACGAGCAGTACTTC. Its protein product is CASNLGTEVYEQYF. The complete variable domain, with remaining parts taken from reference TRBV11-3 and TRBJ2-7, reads EAGVVQSPRYKIIEKKQPVAFWCNPISGHNTLYWYLQNLGQGPELLIRYENEEAVDDSQLPKDRFSAERLKGVDSTLKIQPAELGDSAVYLCASNLGTEVYEQYFGPGTRLTVT.

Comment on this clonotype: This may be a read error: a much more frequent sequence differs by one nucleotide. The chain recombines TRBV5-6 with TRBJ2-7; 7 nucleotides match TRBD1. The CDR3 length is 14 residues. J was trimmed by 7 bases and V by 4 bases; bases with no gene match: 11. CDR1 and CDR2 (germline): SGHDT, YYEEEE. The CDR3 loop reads CASSMIGGAWEQYF. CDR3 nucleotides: TGTGCCAGCAGCATGATAGGGGGCGCGTGGGAGCAGTACTTC.

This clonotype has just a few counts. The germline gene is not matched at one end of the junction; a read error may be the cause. The CDR3 coding sequence is TGCAGTGTTAGCCGGGCCCTCGGTAGGGGTGAGCAGTTCTTT. Translated, it gives CSVSRALGRGEQFF. This chain uses TRBV20-1 with TRBJ2-1, with D maybe TRBD1 (5 bases). This CDR3 has 14 residues. Germline assignment: CDR1 DFQATT and CDR2 SNEGSKA (reference sequence).

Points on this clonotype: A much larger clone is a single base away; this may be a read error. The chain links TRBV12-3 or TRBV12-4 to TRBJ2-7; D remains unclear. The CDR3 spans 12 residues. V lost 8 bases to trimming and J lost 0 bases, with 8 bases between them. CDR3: CASPRSSYEQYF. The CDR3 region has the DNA TGTGCCAGCCCGAGAAGCTCCTACGAGCAGTACTTC.

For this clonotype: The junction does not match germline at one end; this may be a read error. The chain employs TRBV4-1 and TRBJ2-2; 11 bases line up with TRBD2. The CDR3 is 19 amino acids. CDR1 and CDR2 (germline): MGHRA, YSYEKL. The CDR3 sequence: CASSQYLLAGGVDTGELFF. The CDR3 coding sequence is TGTGCCAGCAGCCAATATCTTCTAGCGGGAGGAGTAGACACCGGGGAGCTGTTTTTT.

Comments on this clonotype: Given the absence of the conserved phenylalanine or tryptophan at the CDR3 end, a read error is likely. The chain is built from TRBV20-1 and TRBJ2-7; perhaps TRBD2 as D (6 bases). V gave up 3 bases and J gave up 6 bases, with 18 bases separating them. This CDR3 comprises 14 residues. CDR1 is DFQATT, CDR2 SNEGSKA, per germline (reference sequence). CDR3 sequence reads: CSASLSGDVCEQYS. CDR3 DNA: TGCAGTGCTAGCTTGTCGGGGGATGTCTGCGAGCAGTACTCC.

CDR3 sequence (DNA): TGTGCCAGCAGCTATACTACGGGAGGGAATAATGAGCAGTTCTTC. Its translation: CASSYTTGGNNEQFF. The rearrangement uses TRBV11-2 and TRBJ2-1; TRBD2 agrees at 8 bases. V was clipped by 4 bases and J by 7 bases; unmatched bases: 9. CDR3 length: 15 residues. The V gene's germline CDR1 is SGHAT and CDR2 FQNNGV.

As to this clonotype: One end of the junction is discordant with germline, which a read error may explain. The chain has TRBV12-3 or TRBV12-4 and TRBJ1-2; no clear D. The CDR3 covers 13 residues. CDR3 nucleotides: TGTGCAAGCAGTTTAGATGCGGCGGGGGGCTACACCTTC. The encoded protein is CASSLDAAGGYTF.